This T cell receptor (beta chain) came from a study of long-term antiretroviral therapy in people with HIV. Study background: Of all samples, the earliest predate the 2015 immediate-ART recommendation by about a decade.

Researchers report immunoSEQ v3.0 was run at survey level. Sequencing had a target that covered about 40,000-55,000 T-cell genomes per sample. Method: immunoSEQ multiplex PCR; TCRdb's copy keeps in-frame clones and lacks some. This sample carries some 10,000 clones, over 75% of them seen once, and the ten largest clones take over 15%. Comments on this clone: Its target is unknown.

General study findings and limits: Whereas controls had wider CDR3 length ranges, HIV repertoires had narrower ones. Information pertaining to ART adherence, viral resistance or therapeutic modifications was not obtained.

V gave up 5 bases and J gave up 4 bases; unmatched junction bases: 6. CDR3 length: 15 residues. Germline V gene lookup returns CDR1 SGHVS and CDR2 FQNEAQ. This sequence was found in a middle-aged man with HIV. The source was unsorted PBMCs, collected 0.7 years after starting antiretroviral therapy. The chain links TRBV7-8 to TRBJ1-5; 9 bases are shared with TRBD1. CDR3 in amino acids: CASSLYGTGNQPQHF. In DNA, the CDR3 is TGTGCCAGCAGCCTATACGGGACAGGGAATCAGCCCCAGCATTTT.